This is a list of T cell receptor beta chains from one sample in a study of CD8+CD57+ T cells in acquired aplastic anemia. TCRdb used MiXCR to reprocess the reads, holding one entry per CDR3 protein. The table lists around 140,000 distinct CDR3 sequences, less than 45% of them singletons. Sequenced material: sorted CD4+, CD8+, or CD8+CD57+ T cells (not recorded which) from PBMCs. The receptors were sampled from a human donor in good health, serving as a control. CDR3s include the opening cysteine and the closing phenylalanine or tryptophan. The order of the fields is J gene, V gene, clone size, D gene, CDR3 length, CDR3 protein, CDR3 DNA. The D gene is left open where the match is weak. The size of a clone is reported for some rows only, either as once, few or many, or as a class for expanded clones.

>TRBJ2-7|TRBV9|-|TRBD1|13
CPSAGTVDYEQYF
TGTCCCAGCGCTGGGACAGTTGACTACGAGCAGTACTTC
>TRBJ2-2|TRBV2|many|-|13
CASSVRNTGELFF
TGTGCCAGCAGTGTAAGGAACACCGGGGAGCTGTTTTTT
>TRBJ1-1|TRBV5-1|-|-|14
CASSQQTGNTEAFF
TGCGCCAGCAGCCAACAGACAGGGAACACTGAAGCTTTCTTT
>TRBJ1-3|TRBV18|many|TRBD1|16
CASSPPGQGSGNTIYF
TGTGCCAGCAGCCCGCCCGGACAGGGCTCTGGAAACACCATATATTTT
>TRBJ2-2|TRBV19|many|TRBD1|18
CASSRDRGRDGHTGELFF
TGTGCCAGTAGCCGGGACAGGGGGCGTGACGGGCACACCGGGGAGCTGTTTTTT
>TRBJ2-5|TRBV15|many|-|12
CATSPGQETQYF
TGTGCCACCAGCCCAGGGCAAGAGACCCAGTACTTC
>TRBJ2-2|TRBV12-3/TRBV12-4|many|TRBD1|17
CASTTKPGTGTPEELFF
TGTGCCAGCACCACAAAGCCCGGGACAGGTACGCCCGAGGAGCTGTTTTTT
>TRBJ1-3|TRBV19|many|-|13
CASNRFGGNTIYF
TGTGCCAGTAACCGATTCGGCGGAAACACCATATATTTT
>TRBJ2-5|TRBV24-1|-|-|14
CATSDSAGEETQYF
TGTGCCACCAGTGATTCCGCAGGGGAAGAGACCCAGTACTTC
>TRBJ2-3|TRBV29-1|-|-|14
CSVEWGGQTDTQYF
TGCAGCGTTGAATGGGGTGGACAGACAGATACGCAGTATTTT
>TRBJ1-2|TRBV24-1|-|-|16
CATSDETGGPNYGYTF
TGTGCCACCAGTGATGAGACGGGGGGGCCTAACTATGGCTACACCTTC
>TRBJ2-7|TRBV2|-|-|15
CTSRGGAGPSYEQYF
TGTACCAGCAGGGGGGGGGCAGGACCTTCCTACGAGCAGTACTTC
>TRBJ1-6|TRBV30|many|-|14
CAWSVDTSLSPLHF
TGTGCCTGGAGTGTGGACACATCACTTTCACCCCTCCACTTT
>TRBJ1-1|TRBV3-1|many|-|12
CASSQFGTEAFF
TGTGCCAGCAGCCAGTTCGGGACCGAAGCTTTCTTT
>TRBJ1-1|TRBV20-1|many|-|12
CSARRRGAEAFF
TGCAGTGCTAGAAGGCGAGGCGCTGAAGCTTTCTTT
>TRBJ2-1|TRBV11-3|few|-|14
CASSETPTTNEQFF
TGTGCCAGCAGCGAAACCCCTACAACCAATGAGCAGTTCTTC
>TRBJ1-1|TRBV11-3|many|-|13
CASSLYGTTEAFF
TGTGCCAGCAGCTTATACGGTACCACTGAAGCTTTCTTT
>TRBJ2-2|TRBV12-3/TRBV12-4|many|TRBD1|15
CASSRGTGSTGELFF
TGTGCCAGCAGCCGAGGGACAGGTTCCACCGGGGAGCTGTTTTTT
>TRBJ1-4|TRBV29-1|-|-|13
CSVGGRLNEKLFF
TGCAGCGTTGGCGGTAGACTTAATGAAAAACTGTTTTTT
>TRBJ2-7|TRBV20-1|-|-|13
CSASEASYYEQYF
TGCAGTGCTAGCGAGGCATCTTACTACGAGCAGTACTTC
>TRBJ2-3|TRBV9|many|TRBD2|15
CASSSSGGAADTQYF
TGTGCCAGCAGCTCTAGCGGGGGGGCAGCAGATACGCAGTATTTT
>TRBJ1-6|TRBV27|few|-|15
CASSLRHGDYSPLHF
TGTGCCAGCAGTTTACGACATGGGGATTACTCACCCCTCCACTTT
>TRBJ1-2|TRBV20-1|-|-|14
CSVDRDGANYGYTF
TGCAGCGTCGACCGGGACGGAGCTAACTATGGCTACACCTTC
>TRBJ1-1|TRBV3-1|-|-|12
CASSQATYTAFF
TGTGCCAGCAGCCAAGCGACCTATACGGCTTTCTTT
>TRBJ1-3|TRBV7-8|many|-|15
CASSWQEVSGNTIYF
TGTGCCAGCAGCTGGCAGGAGGTGTCTGGAAACACCATATATTTT
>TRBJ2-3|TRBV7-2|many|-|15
CASSLGSGFTDTQYF
TGTGCCAGCAGCTTAGGCTCGGGATTCACAGATACGCAGTATTTT
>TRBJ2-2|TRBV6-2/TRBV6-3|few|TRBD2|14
CAAGREDGTGELFF
TGTGCCGCTGGGCGGGAGGATGGTACCGGGGAGCTGTTTTTT
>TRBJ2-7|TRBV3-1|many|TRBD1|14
CASSLGTVPHEQYF
TGTGCCAGCAGCCTCGGGACAGTTCCCCACGAGCAGTACTTC
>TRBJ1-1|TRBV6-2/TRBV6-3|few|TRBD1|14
CASSYRDREGAAFF
TGTGCCAGCAGTTACCGGGACAGGGAGGGAGCGGCTTTCTTT
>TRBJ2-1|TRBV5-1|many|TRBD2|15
CASSPGLAGGPQQFF
TGCGCCAGCAGCCCGGGACTAGCGGGAGGGCCGCAGCAGTTCTTC
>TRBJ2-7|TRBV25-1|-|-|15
CASSEWGAGRGEQYF
TGTGCCAGCAGTGAATGGGGGGCAGGGCGAGGCGAGCAGTACTTC
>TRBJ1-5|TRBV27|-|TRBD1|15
CASSLTGGGHQPQHF
TGTGCCAGCAGTCTAACAGGGGGGGGGCATCAGCCCCAGCATTTT
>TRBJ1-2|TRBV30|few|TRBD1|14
CAWSRTGAMFGYTF
TGTGCCTGGAGCCGGACAGGGGCGATGTTTGGCTACACCTTC
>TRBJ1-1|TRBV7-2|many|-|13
CASSPAGNPEAFF
TGTGCCAGCAGCCCAGCAGGGAATCCTGAAGCTTTCTTT
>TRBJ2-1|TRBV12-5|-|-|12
CASGSVMWDQFF
TGTGCTAGTGGTTCGGTAATGTGGGATCAGTTCTTC
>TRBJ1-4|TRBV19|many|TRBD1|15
CASSPGGQANEKLFF
TGTGCCAGTAGTCCAGGGGGACAGGCTAATGAAAAACTGTTTTTT
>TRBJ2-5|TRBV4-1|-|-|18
CASSQDWIAEGLQETQYF
TGCGCCAGCAGCCAAGATTGGATAGCGGAGGGTCTCCAAGAGACCCAGTACTTC
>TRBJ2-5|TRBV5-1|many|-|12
CASSLFQETQYF
TGCGCCAGCAGCTTGTTCCAAGAGACCCAGTACTTC
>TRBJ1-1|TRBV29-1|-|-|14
CSVGKGSVNTVAFF
TGCAGCGTTGGAAAAGGGTCGGTGAACACTGTAGCTTTCTTT